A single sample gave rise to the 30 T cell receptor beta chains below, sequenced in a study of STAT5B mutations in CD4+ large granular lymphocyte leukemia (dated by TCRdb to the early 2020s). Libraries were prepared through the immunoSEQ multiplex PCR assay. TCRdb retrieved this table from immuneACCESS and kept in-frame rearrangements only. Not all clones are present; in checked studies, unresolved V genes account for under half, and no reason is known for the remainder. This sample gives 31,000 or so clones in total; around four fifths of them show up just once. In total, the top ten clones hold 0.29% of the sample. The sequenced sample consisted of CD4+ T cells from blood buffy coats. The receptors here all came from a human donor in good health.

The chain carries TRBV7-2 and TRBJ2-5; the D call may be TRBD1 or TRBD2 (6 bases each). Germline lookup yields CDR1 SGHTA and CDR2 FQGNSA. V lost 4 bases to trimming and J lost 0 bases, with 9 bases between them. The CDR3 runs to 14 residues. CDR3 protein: CASSSGGDQETQYF. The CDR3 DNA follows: TGTGCCAGCAGCTCCGGGGGCGACCAAGAGACCCAGTACTTC.

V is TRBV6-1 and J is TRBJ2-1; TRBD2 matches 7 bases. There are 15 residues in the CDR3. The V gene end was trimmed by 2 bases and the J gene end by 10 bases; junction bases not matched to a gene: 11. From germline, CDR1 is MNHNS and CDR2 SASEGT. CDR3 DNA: TGTGCCAGCAGTGAACGGAGCGGGAACTGGGGCGAGCAGTTCTTC. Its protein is CASSERSGNWGEQFF.

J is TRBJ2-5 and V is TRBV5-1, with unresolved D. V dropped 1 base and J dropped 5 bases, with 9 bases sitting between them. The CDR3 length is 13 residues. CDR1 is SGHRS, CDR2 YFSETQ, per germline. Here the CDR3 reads CASSLWVGETQYF. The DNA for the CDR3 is TGCGCCAGCAGCTTGTGGGTGGGGGAGACCCAGTACTTC.

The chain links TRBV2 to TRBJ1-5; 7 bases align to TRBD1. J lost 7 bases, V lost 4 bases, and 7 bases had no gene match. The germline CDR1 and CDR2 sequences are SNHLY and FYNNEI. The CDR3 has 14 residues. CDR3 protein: CASSGSGGVQPQHF. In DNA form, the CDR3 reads TGTGCCAGCAGTGGGTCAGGGGGTGTCCAGCCCCAGCATTTT.

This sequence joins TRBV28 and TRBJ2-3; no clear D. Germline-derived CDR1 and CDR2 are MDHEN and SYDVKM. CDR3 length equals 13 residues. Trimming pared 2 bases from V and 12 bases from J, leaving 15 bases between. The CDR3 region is CASSLPALGAQYF. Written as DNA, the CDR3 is TGTGCCAGCAGTTTACCGGCCTTAGGAGCCCAGTATTTT.

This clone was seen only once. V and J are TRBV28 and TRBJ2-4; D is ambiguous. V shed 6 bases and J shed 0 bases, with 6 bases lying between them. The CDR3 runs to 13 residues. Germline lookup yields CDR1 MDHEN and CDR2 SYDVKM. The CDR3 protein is CASRGPAKNIQYF. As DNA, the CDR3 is TGTGCCAGCAGGGGCCCAGCCAAAAACATTCAGTACTTC.

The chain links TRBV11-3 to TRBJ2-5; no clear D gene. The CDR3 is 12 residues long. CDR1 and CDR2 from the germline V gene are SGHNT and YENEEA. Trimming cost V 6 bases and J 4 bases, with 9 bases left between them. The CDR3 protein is CASSQSRETQYF. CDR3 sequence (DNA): TGTGCCAGCAGTCAGTCGCGAGAGACCCAGTACTTC.

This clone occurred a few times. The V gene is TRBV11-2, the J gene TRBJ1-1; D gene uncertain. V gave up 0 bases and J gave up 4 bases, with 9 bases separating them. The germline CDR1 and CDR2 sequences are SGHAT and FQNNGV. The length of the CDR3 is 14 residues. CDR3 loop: CASSLDGEGTEAFF. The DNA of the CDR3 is TGTGCCAGCAGCTTAGATGGGGAGGGCACTGAAGCTTTCTTT.

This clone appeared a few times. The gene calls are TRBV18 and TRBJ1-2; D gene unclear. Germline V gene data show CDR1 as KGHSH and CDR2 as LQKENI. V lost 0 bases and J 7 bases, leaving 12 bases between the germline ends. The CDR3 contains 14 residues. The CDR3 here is CASSPPAGFSGYTF. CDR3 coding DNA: TGTGCCAGCTCACCACCGGCAGGTTTCTCTGGCTACACCTTC.

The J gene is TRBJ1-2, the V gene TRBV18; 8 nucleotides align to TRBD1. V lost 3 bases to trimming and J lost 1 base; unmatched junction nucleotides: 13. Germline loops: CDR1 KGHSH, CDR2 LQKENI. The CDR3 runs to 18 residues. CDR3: CASSPRRTGRMDNYGYTF. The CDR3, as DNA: TGTGCCAGCTCACCCCGGAGGACAGGGAGGATGGATAACTATGGCTACACCTTC. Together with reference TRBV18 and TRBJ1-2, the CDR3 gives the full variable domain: NAGVMQNPRHLVRRRGQEARLRCSPMKGHSHVYWYRQLPEEGLKFMVYLQKENIIDESGMPKERFSAEFPKEGPSILRIQQVVRGDSAAYFCASSPRRTGRMDNYGYTFGSGTRLTVV.

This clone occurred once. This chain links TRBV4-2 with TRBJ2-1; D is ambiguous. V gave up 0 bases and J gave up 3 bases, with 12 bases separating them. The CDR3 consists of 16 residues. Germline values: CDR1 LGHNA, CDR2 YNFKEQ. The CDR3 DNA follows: TGTGCCAGCAGCCAAGATTCCTCCGAAGGCTACAATGAGCAGTTCTTC. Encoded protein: CASSQDSSEGYNEQFF.

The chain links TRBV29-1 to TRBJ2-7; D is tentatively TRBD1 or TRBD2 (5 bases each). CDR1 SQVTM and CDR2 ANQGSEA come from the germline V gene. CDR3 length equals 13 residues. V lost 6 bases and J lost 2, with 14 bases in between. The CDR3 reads CSVQGTSTYEQYF. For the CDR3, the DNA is TGCAGCGTCCAAGGGACGTCGACCTACGAGCAGTACTTC.

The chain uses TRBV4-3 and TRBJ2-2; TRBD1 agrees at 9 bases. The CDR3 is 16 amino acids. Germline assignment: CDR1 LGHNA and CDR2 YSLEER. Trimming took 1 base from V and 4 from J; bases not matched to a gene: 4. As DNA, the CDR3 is TGCGCCAGCAGCCAAGCGACAGGGGGGACCACCGGGGAGCTGTTTTTT. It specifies CASSQATGGTTGELFF.

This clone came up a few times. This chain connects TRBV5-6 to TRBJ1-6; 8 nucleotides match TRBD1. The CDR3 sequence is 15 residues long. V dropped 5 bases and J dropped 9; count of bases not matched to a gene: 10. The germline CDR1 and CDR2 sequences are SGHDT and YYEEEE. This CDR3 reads CASRSVDRGGSPLHF. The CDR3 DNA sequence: TGTGCCAGCAGATCCGTCGACAGGGGCGGTTCACCCCTCCACTTT.

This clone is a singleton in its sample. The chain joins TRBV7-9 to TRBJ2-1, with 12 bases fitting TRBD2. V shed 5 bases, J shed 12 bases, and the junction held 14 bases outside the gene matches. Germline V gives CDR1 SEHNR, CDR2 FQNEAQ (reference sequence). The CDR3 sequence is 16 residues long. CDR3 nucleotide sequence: TGTGCCAGCAGCACGGCCCTGGGACTAGCGGGCCAGGGGCAGTTCTTC. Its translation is CASSTALGLAGQGQFF.

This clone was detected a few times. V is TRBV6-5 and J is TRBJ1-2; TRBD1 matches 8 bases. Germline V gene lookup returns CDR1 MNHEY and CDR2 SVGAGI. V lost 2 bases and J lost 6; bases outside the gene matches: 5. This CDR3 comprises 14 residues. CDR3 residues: CASSYGTGSHGYTF. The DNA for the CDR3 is TGTGCCAGCAGTTACGGGACAGGATCGCATGGCTACACCTTC.

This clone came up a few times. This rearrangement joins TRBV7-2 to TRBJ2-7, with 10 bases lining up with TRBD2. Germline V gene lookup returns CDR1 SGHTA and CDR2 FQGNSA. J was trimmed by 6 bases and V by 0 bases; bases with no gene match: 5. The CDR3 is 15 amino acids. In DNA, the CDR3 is TGTGCCAGCAGCTTAGCGAGCGGGAGGGCCTCCGAGCAGTACTTC. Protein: CASSLASGRASEQYF. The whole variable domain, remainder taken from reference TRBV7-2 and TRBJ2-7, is GAGVSQSPSNKVTEKGKDVELRCDPISGHTALYWYRQSLGQGLEFLIYFQGNSAPDKSGLPSDRFSAERTGGSVSTLTIQRTQQEDSAVYLCASSLASGRASEQYFGPGTRLTVT.

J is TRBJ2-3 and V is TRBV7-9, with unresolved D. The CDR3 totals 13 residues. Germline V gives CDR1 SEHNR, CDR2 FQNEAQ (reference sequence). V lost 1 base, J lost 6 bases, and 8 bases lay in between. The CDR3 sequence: CASSLVIGDTQYF. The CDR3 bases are TGTGCCAGCAGCTTAGTAATCGGGGATACGCAGTATTTT.

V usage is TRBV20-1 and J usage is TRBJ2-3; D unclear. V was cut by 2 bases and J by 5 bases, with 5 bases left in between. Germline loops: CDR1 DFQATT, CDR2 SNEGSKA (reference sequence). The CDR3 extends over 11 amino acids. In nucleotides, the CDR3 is TGCAGTGCTAGACCTCAAGATACGCAGTATTTT. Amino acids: CSARPQDTQYF.

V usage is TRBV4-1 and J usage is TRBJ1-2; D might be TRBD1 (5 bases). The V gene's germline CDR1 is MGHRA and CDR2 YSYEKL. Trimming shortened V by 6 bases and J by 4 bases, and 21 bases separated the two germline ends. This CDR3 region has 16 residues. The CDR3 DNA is TGCGCCAGCAGGTCGCCGGGGCAGGCCCGATCCTATGGCTACACCTTC. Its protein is CASRSPGQARSYGYTF.

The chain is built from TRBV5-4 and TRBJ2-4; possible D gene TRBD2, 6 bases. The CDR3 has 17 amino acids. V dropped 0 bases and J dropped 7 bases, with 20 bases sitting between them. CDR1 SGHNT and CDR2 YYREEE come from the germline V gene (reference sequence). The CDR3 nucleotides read TGTGCCAGCAGCTTGGACCCTCCAGGGACTGGGGGTAACATTCAGTACTTC. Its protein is CASSLDPPGTGGNIQYF.

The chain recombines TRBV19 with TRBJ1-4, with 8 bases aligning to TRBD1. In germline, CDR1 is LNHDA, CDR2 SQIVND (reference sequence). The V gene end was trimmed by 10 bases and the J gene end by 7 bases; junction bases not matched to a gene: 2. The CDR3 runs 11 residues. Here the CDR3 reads CATQGGEKLFF. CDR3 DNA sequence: TGTGCCACACAGGGGGGTGAAAAACTGTTTTTT.

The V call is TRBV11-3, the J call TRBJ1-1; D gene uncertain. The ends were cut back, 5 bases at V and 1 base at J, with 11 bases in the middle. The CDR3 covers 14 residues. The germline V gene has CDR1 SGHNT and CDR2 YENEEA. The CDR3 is CASSRDWPNTEAFF. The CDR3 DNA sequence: TGTGCCAGCAGCCGAGACTGGCCGAACACTGAAGCTTTCTTT.

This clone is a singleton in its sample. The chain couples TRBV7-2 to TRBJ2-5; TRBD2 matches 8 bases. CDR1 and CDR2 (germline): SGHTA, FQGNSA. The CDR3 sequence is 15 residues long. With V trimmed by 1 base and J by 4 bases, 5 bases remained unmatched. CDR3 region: CASSLVTSVGETQYF. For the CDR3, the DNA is TGTGCCAGCAGCTTAGTGACTAGCGTGGGAGAGACCCAGTACTTC. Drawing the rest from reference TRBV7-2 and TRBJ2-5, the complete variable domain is GAGVSQSPSNKVTEKGKDVELRCDPISGHTALYWYRQSLGQGLEFLIYFQGNSAPDKSGLPSDRFSAERTGGSVSTLTIQRTQQEDSAVYLCASSLVTSVGETQYFGPGTRLLVL.

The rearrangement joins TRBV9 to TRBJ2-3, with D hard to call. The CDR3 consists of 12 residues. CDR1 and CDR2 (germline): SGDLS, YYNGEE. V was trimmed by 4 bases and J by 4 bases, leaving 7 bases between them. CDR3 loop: CASSNHADTQYF. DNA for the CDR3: TGTGCCAGCAGCAACCACGCAGATACGCAGTATTTT.

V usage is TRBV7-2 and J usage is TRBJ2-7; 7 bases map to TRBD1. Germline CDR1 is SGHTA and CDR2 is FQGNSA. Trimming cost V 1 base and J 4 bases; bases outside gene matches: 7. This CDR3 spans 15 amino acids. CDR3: CASSLGPQGTYEQYF. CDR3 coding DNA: TGTGCCAGCAGCTTAGGTCCACAGGGGACGTACGAGCAGTACTTC.

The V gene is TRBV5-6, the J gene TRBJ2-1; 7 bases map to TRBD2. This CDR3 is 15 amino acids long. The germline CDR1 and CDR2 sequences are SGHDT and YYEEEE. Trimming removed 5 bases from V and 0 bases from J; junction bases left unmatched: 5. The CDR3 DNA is TGTGCCAGCAGTCCGGCTAGCGGCTCCTACAATGAGCAGTTCTTC. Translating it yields CASSPASGSYNEQFF.

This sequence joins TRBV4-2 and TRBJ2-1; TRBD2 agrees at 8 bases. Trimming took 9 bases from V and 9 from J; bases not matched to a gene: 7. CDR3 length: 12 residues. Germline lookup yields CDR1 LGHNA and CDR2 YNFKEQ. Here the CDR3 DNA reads TGTGCCAGTAGGCCCAGCGGGGGTGAGCAGTTCTTC. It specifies CASRPSGGEQFF.

The CDR3 sequence is CAWSVPFGELFF. CDR3 bases: TGTGCCTGGAGTGTACCTTTCGGGGAGCTGTTTTTT. The V gene is TRBV30, the J gene TRBJ2-2; D is undetermined. V lost 0 bases to trimming and J lost 7 bases, with 6 bases between them. The germline CDR1 and CDR2 sequences are GTSNPN and SVGIG (reference sequence). CDR3 length: 12 residues.

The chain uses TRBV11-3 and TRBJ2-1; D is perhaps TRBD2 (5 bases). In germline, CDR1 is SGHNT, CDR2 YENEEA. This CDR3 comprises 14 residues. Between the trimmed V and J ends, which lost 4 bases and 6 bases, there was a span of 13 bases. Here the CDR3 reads CASSSNGLINEQFF. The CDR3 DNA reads TGTGCCAGCAGCTCAAACGGACTGATCAATGAGCAGTTCTTC.